The 17 T cell receptor beta chains presented below share a single source sample, sequenced in a study of T cell responses to AZD1222 COVID-19 vaccine. Clones were sequenced by immunoSEQ multiplex PCR, and TCRdb holds only the in-frame ones, with some missing. Among some 150,000 clones listed, approximately 91% were seen once. The material was peripheral blood, obtained after recovery from COVID-19. These receptors were obtained from an adult who had recovered from COVID-19.

The rearrangement uses TRBV11-2 and TRBJ2-1, with 16 bases identical to TRBD2. Germline assignment: CDR1 SGHAT and CDR2 FQNNGV. The V gene end was trimmed by 5 bases and the J gene end by 7 bases; junction bases not matched to a gene: 5. CDR3 size: 16 residues. The DNA of the CDR3 is TGTGCCAGCAGCGAAACGGGACTAGCGGGAGGGAATGAGCAGTTCTTC. It codes for CASSETGLAGGNEQFF.

The J gene is TRBJ2-7, the V gene TRBV11-1; D is unclear. V lost 1 base and J lost 4, with 5 bases in between. CDR1 is SGHAT and CDR2 is FQDESV in the germline V gene (reference sequence). The CDR3 consists of 12 residues. This chain's CDR3 is CASSLESYEQYF. The DNA of the CDR3 is TGTGCCAGCAGCTTAGAGAGTTACGAGCAGTACTTC. The variable domain in full, with the rest retrieved from reference TRBV11-1 and TRBJ2-7, is EAEVAQSPRYKITEKSQAVAFWCDPISGHATLYWYRQILGQGPELLVQFQDESVVDDSQLPKDRFSAERLKGVDSTLKIQPAELGDSAMYLCASSLESYEQYFGPGTRLTVT.

The genes are TRBV27 and TRBJ1-2; no reliable D call. The CDR3 totals 16 residues. V gave up 7 bases and J gave up 3 bases, with 21 bases separating them. Germline-derived CDR1 and CDR2 are MNHEY and SMNVEV (reference sequence). The CDR3 DNA follows: TGTGCCAGCACCCCAATCGGACGGAGATCCGACTATGGCTACACCTTC. Residues: CASTPIGRRSDYGYTF.

This sequence joins TRBV19 and TRBJ1-4; possibly TRBD1 for D (5 bases). Trimming pared 4 bases from V and 7 bases from J, leaving 10 bases between. CDR1 and CDR2 (germline): LNHDA, SQIVND (reference sequence). The CDR3 contains 13 residues. As DNA, the CDR3 is TGTGCCAGTAGTACGTGGGACGGTGAAAAACTGTTTTTT. It encodes CASSTWDGEKLFF.

This chain links TRBV3-1 (or the pseudogene TRBV3-2) with TRBJ2-3; D gene uncertain. Germline loops: CDR1 LGHDT, CDR2 YNNKEL (reference sequence). V gave up 6 bases and J gave up 0 bases, with 13 bases separating them. This CDR3 comprises 15 residues. The DNA for the CDR3 is TGTGCCAGCAGTCCAAGGGCGTCTAGCACAGATACGCAGTATTTT. It is translated as CASSPRASSTDTQYF.

The chain is built from TRBV28 and TRBJ1-4, with 7 bases that match TRBD1. The CDR3 covers 14 residues. After removal of 4 bases from V and 12 bases from J, the junction contained 11 bases not matched to a gene. Germline V gene lookup returns CDR1 MDHEN and CDR2 SYDVKM. The CDR3 spells CASSSGQVPRELFF. CDR3 sequence (DNA): TGTGCCAGCAGTTCCGGACAGGTCCCGCGGGAACTGTTTTTT.

This chain links TRBV7-2 with TRBJ2-1; TRBD1 agrees at 9 bases. Germline trimming cut 5 bases from V and 2 bases from J; bases unmatched to any gene: 4. The CDR3 consists of 15 residues. The germline V gene has CDR1 SGHTA and CDR2 FQGNSA. The CDR3 reads CASSPGQGTYNEQFF. The CDR3 coding sequence is TGTGCCAGCAGCCCAGGACAGGGGACCTACAATGAGCAGTTCTTC.

V gene TRBV2 combines with J gene TRBJ2-3, with D tentatively TRBD2 (5 bases). Germline assignment: CDR1 SNHLY and CDR2 FYNNEI. The CDR3 runs to 15 residues. V gave up 7 bases and J gave up 5 bases, with 19 bases separating them. DNA of the CDR3: TGTGCCAGCAACCCACCCGGACCTCGGGGAGATACGCAGTATTTT. Translating gives CASNPPGPRGDTQYF. Complete variable domain (other parts from reference TRBV2 and TRBJ2-3): EPEVTQTPSHQVTQMGQEVILRCVPISNHLYFYWYRQILGQKVEFLVSFYNNEISEKSEIFDDQFSVERPDGSNFTLKIRSTKLEDSAMYFCASNPPGPRGDTQYFGPGTRLTVL.

The J gene is TRBJ1-1, the V gene TRBV6-5; the D is unclear. Germline V lookup: CDR1 MNHEY, CDR2 SVGAGI. Between the trimmed V and J ends, which lost 5 bases and 1 base, there was a span of 14 bases. This CDR3 contains 15 residues. The CDR3 nucleotides read TGTGCCAGCAGTAAGGACCGGACGGAGAACACTGAAGCTTTCTTT. The encoded protein is CASSKDRTENTEAFF.

This chain connects TRBV3-1 (or the pseudogene TRBV3-2) to TRBJ1-2; the D is unclear. The length of the CDR3 is 14 residues. Per germline, CDR1 LGHDT and CDR2 YNNKEL (reference sequence). V was cut by 3 bases and J by 5 bases, with 13 bases left in between. The CDR3 DNA is TGTGCCAGCAGCCAGGGCACAGTTCTGTATGGCTACACCTTC. Amino acid sequence: CASSQGTVLYGYTF.

This clone has more than one count but fewer than ten. The chain combines TRBV24-1 with TRBJ2-2; TRBD2 matches at 12 bases. CDR3 length: 16 amino acids. Trimming at V came to 1 base and at J to 7 bases, leaving 3 bases not matched to a gene. Germline V gene sequence: CDR1 KGHDR, CDR2 SFDVKD. The CDR3 DNA is TGTGCCACCAGTGATTTCGGACTAGCGGGAATCGGGGAGCTGTTTTTT. It yields the protein CATSDFGLAGIGELFF.

The V gene is TRBV27, the J gene TRBJ2-2, with 11 bases matching TRBD2. Germline assignment: CDR1 MNHEY and CDR2 SMNVEV (reference sequence). This CDR3 has 17 amino acids. V lost 4 bases to trimming and J lost 4 bases; unmatched junction nucleotides: 8. CDR3 DNA: TGTGCCAGCAGTTCGGTACCGGGACTAGCGGCCACCGGGGAGCTGTTTTTT. Translated: CASSSVPGLAATGELFF.

The V and J genes are TRBV19 and TRBJ2-1; TRBD1 agrees at 8 bases. This CDR3 is 18 amino acids long. CDR1 and CDR2 (germline): LNHDA, SQIVND (reference sequence). The trim removed 1 base at V and 1 base at J, leaving 9 bases unmatched. Here the CDR3 reads CASSIASSTGASYNEQFF. As DNA, the CDR3 is TGTGCCAGTAGTATAGCTTCATCGACAGGGGCTTCCTACAATGAGCAGTTCTTC. The complete variable domain, with remaining parts taken from reference TRBV19 and TRBJ2-1, reads DGGITQSPKYLFRKEGQNVTLSCEQNLNHDAMYWYRQDPGQGLRLIYYSQIVNDFQKGDIAEGYSVSREKKESFPLTVTSAQKNPTAFYLCASSIASSTGASYNEQFFGPGTRLTVL.

A few counts support this clone. This chain joins TRBV2 and TRBJ1-1; TRBD1 aligns across 12 bases. V was clipped by 4 bases and J by 5 bases; unmatched bases: 2. Looked up from germline, CDR1 is SNHLY and CDR2 is FYNNEI. This CDR3 has 14 amino acids. CDR3 amino acids: CASSGDRGRTEAFF. CDR3 nucleotide sequence: TGTGCCAGCAGTGGGGACAGGGGGCGGACTGAAGCTTTCTTT.

This rearrangement joins TRBV27 to TRBJ1-1; D ambiguous. This CDR3 spans 14 amino acids. V was shortened by 6 bases and J by 6 bases, with 17 bases between the two germline ends. Germline CDR1 MNHEY, CDR2 SMNVEV (reference sequence). The CDR3 DNA reads TGTGCCAGCAGGCTCCAGACCCGCAGCGCTGAAGCTTTCTTT. This translates into CASRLQTRSAEAFF.

V is TRBV28 and J is TRBJ1-2, with D hard to call. CDR1 MDHEN and CDR2 SYDVKM come from the germline V gene. The V end lost 3 bases, the J end lost 0 bases, and 11 bases lay between the germline ends. The CDR3 consists of 15 residues. The CDR3 sequence: CASSLSGISNYGYTF. CDR3 sequence (DNA): TGTGCCAGCAGTTTGTCCGGGATCTCTAACTATGGCTACACCTTC.

The V gene is TRBV15, the J gene TRBJ1-1; a possible D gene is TRBD1 (5 bases). Germline CDR1 is LNHNV and CDR2 is YYDKDF (reference sequence). Trimming stripped 5 bases from V and 10 bases from J, with 14 bases between. The CDR3 covers 12 residues. CDR3: CATSPRGDGAFF. DNA of the CDR3: TGTGCCACCAGCCCGCGAGGGGACGGAGCTTTCTTT.